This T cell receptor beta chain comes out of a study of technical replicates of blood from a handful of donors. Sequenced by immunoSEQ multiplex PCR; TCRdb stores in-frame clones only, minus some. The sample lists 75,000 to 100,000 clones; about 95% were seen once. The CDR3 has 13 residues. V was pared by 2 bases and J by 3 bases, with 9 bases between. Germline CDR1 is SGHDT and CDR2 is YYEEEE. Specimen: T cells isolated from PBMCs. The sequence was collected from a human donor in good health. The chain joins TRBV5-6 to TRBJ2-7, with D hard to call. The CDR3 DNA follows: TGTGCCAGCAGCTTCCAGTCAGGCTACGAGCAGTACTTC. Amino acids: CASSFQSGYEQYF. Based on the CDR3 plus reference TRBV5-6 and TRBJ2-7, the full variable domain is DAGVTQSPTHLIKTRGQQVTLRCSPKSGHDTVSWYQQALGQGPQFIFQYYEEEERQRGNFPDRFSGHQFPNYSSELNVNALLLGDSALYLCASSFQSGYEQYFGPGTRLTVT.